The 25 T cell receptor beta chains below were found in one sample sequenced in a study of shared clonotypes between healthy human individuals. Terminally differentiated effector memory CD45RA+ cells were excluded by CCR7 positive selection of CD45RO-negative cells. Assay used: immunoSEQ multiplex PCR; TCRdb lists only in-frame clones, some missing. The sample includes roughly 2.1 million clones, more than 85% of them seen just once. The sequenced material came from naive CD8+ T cells from PBMCs. The receptor source for this set is a man between 18 and 35 years old in good health. Some clones in this sample may be carry-over from other donors' samples.

Concerning this clone: This sample also contains other DNA sequences that code for the same CDR3. The chain uses TRBV5-1 and TRBJ2-1; TRBD2 matches at 7 bases. CDR3 length: 15 amino acids. Germline V CDR1 and CDR2: SGHRS, YFSETQ. The V and J ends lost 0 bases and 5 bases, in that order; junction bases with no gene match: 5. DNA of the CDR3: TGCGCCAGCAGCTTGGTGGCTAGCGGCGACAATGAGCAGTTCTTC. This encodes CASSLVASGDNEQFF.

The chain carries TRBV7-8 and TRBJ2-1; the D is unclear. This CDR3 region has 14 residues. CDR1 is SGHVS, CDR2 FQNEAQ, per germline. Trimming cost V 2 bases and J 6 bases, with 11 bases left between them. CDR3 nucleotides: TGTGCCAGCAGCTTAACCGTCGGGCTCAATGAGCAGTTCTTC. Amino acids: CASSLTVGLNEQFF.

The chain has TRBV19 and TRBJ2-1, with D perhaps TRBD2 (5 bases). CDR3 size: 15 residues. V lost 5 bases, J lost 3 bases, and 14 bases lay in between. The germline V gene has CDR1 LNHDA and CDR2 SQIVND (reference sequence). CDR3 coding DNA: TGTGCCAGTAGTTTTCCGGGATCGCTCTACAATGAGCAGTTCTTC. The encoded protein is CASSFPGSLYNEQFF.

V gene TRBV28 combines with J gene TRBJ2-7, with D hard to call. V was trimmed by 4 bases and J by 5 bases, leaving 15 bases between them. Per the germline V gene, CDR1 is MDHEN and CDR2 is SYDVKM. This CDR3 comprises 14 residues. The CDR3 nucleotides are TGTGCCAGCAGTTCAGTTGACCTCCTTCACGAGCAGTACTTC. Encoded protein: CASSSVDLLHEQYF.

The chain is built from TRBV7-2 and TRBJ2-7; no firm D call. Per germline, CDR1 SGHTA and CDR2 FQGNSA. The CDR3 covers 15 residues. The germline V and J ends were trimmed by 0 bases and 1 base, with 10 bases remaining between them. CDR3: CASSLAGGPSYEQYF. The CDR3 DNA sequence: TGTGCCAGCAGCTTAGCCGGCGGCCCATCCTACGAGCAGTACTTC.

The chain recombines TRBV4-3 with TRBJ1-1; weak D call: TRBD1 (6 bases). V was trimmed by 4 bases and J by 5 bases, leaving 17 bases between them. CDR3 length: 15 residues. CDR1 is LGHNA and CDR2 is YSLEER in the germline V gene. CDR3 loop: CASSLNRVEGTEAFF. Written as DNA, the CDR3 is TGCGCCAGCAGCCTTAACAGGGTGGAGGGTACTGAAGCTTTCTTT.

This clone was found once. V is TRBV11-3 and J is TRBJ2-2, with D possibly being TRBD1 (5 bases). V dropped 6 bases and J dropped 1 base, with 18 bases sitting between them. The CDR3 covers 17 residues. In germline, CDR1 is SGHNT, CDR2 YENEEA. The DNA for the CDR3 is TGTGCCAGCAGTCGTCCTAGAGACAGAGTGAACACCGGGGAGCTGTTTTTT. This codes for CASSRPRDRVNTGELFF.

This clone has only one observation. At one end the junction does not follow the germline gene, possibly because of a read error. This chain uses TRBV4-3 with TRBJ2-2; 8 bases match TRBD1. The germline V gene has CDR1 LGHNA and CDR2 YSLEER. This CDR3 spans 16 amino acids. The CDR3 protein is CTSSQATYRGAGELFF. CDR3 nucleotides: TGCACCAGCAGCCAAGCTACCTACAGGGGGGCCGGGGAGCTGTTTTTT.

The chain recombines TRBV6-1 with TRBJ2-3, with D hard to call. Germline-derived CDR1 and CDR2 are MNHNS and SASEGT. Trimming left V 1 base short and J 1 base short, with 6 bases between. The CDR3 loop spans 14 amino acids. In DNA, the CDR3 is TGTGCCAGCAGTGAAGACTCCCGCACAGATACGCAGTATTTT. It codes for CASSEDSRTDTQYF.

V and J are TRBV11-2 and TRBJ2-1; D unclear. The CDR3 consists of 12 residues. CDR1 is SGHAT and CDR2 is FQNNGV in the germline V gene. The V and J ends lost 6 bases and 2 bases respectively, with 5 bases between them. The DNA of the CDR3 is TGTGCCAGCAGTCAAGCCTACAATGAGCAGTTCTTC. Its translation is CASSQAYNEQFF.

The chain is built from TRBV27 and TRBJ2-7; D gene ambiguous. The CDR3 consists of 15 residues. Deletions cut 0 bases from V and 2 bases from J, with 11 bases between. Per the germline V gene, CDR1 is MNHEY and CDR2 is SMNVEV (reference sequence). CDR3 DNA sequence: TGTGCCAGCAGTTTATCGTTGTTTGGGGCCTACGAGCAGTACTTC. This translates into CASSLSLFGAYEQYF.

This clone was seen once. This chain joins TRBV13 and TRBJ2-3; 12 nucleotides match TRBD2. The CDR3 contains 18 residues. The germline CDR1 and CDR2 sequences are PRHDT and FYEKMQ (reference sequence). Unmatched junction bases numbered 4, after V lost 0 bases and J lost 0 bases. The CDR3 region is CASSLGLAGGKSTDTQYF. CDR3 sequence (DNA): TGTGCCAGCAGCTTAGGTCTAGCGGGAGGGAAGAGCACAGATACGCAGTATTTT.

This clone was counted once. The J gene is TRBJ2-7, the V gene TRBV4-1; no clear D gene. The CDR3 extends over 13 amino acids. Germline assignment: CDR1 MGHRA and CDR2 YSYEKL. Trimming took 3 bases from V and 6 from J, leaving 12 bases between them. The DNA for the CDR3 is TGCGCCAGCAGCCAGGCCCGTCGCTCCGAGCAGTACTTC. Translation: CASSQARRSEQYF.

Concerning this clone: Other DNA sequences in this sample translate to the same CDR3. The rearrangement uses TRBV9 and TRBJ2-7, with D possibly matching TRBD2 (6 bases). V dropped 3 bases and J dropped 0 bases, with 7 bases sitting between them. The CDR3 has 13 residues. CDR1 SGDLS and CDR2 YYNGEE come from the germline V gene. CDR3 in DNA: TGTGCCAGCAGCGGGAGGGACTCCTACGAGCAGTACTTC. Its translation: CASSGRDSYEQYF.

CDR3 sequence: CASSLSWRNTEAFF. The CDR3 DNA reads TGTGCCAGCAGTTTATCCTGGAGGAACACTGAAGCTTTCTTT. This chain joins TRBV27 and TRBJ1-1; no definite D call. The CDR3 covers 14 residues. Between the trimmed V and J ends, which lost 0 bases and 1 base, there was a span of 6 bases. Germline CDR1 is MNHEY and CDR2 is SMNVEV (reference sequence).

The table lists this clone with a count of one. In nucleotides, the CDR3 is TGTGCCAGCAGCCAGGGACAGGGACTTTACGAGCAGTACTTC. Encoded protein: CASSQGQGLYEQYF. The chain recombines TRBV16 with TRBJ2-7, with 9 nucleotides matching TRBD1. Germline V gene sequence: CDR1 KGHSY, CDR2 FQNENV. Losses at the gene ends were 3 bases for V and 4 bases for J; bases not matched to a gene: 4. CDR3 length equals 14 residues.

The chain combines TRBV11-1 with TRBJ2-3; D gene unclear. The germline CDR1 and CDR2 sequences are SGHAT and FQDESV (reference sequence). The CDR3 consists of 16 residues. With 1 base removed from V and 2 bases from J, the gap between germline ends came to 13 bases. The CDR3 is CASSLGAASLTDTQYF. DNA of the CDR3: TGTGCCAGCAGCTTAGGGGCGGCCAGCCTCACAGATACGCAGTATTTT. The whole variable domain, remainder taken from reference TRBV11-1 and TRBJ2-3, is EAEVAQSPRYKITEKSQAVAFWCDPISGHATLYWYRQILGQGPELLVQFQDESVVDDSQLPKDRFSAERLKGVDSTLKIQPAELGDSAMYLCASSLGAASLTDTQYFGPGTRLTVL.

V gene TRBV21-1 combines with J gene TRBJ2-1; TRBD1, the D gene given by the table, was not confirmed from the DNA. TRBV21-1 is a pseudogene segment. CDR3 length: 14 residues. This CDR3 is CASSKVRQGGEQFF. The CDR3 DNA reads TGTGCCAGCAGCAAAGTTCGGCAGGGGGGTGAGCAGTTCTTC.

The CDR3 DNA sequence: TGTGCCAGCAGCCCCATCTCCCTCGGGGGGTTCTCCTACGAGCAGTACTTC. Amino acids: CASSPISLGGFSYEQYF. V and J are TRBV4-2 and TRBJ2-7; TRBD2 aligns across 7 bases. The CDR3 has 17 amino acids. Trimming cost V 4 bases and J 0 bases; bases outside gene matches: 12. Germline V lookup: CDR1 LGHNA, CDR2 YNFKEQ.

The chain employs TRBV7-6 and TRBJ2-2; no clear D. Germline V gene lookup returns CDR1 SGHVS and CDR2 FNYEAQ. CDR3 length equals 15 residues. V lost 2 bases and J lost 3, with 10 bases in between. For the CDR3, the DNA is TGTGCCAGCAGCTTAAATAGGAGAGACACCGGGGAGCTGTTTTTT. It yields the protein CASSLNRRDTGELFF.

This chain uses TRBV9 with TRBJ1-4; unclear D gene. The germline CDR1 and CDR2 sequences are SGDLS and YYNGEE. The CDR3 is made up of 15 amino acids. V lost 0 bases and J lost 1, with 7 bases in between. In nucleotides, the CDR3 is TGTGCCAGCAGCGTAGGAGGCAGAACTAATGAAAAACTGTTTTTT. It specifies CASSVGGRTNEKLFF. Filled out from reference TRBV9 and TRBJ1-4, the complete variable domain reads DSGVTQTPKHLITATGQRVTLRCSPRSGDLSVYWYQQSLDQGLQFLIQYYNGEERAKGNILERFSAQQFPDLHSELNLSSLELGDSALYFCASSVGGRTNEKLFFGSGTQLSVL.

This chain uses TRBV5-1 with TRBJ2-7; the D gene is possibly TRBD1 (6 bases). Per germline, CDR1 SGHRS and CDR2 YFSETQ. The length of the CDR3 is 14 residues. The germline V and J ends were trimmed by 5 bases and 1 base, with 13 bases remaining between them. The CDR3 nucleotides are TGCGCCAGCAGGGTGGACAGACCATCCTACGAGCAGTACTTC. Its translation is CASRVDRPSYEQYF.

The CDR3 loop reads CASDKAAGGNEQFF. The CDR3, as DNA: TGTGCCAGCGATAAGGCAGCGGGAGGCAATGAGCAGTTCTTC. V usage is TRBV6-6 and J usage is TRBJ2-1; 9 bases are a match to TRBD2. The CDR3 is 14 amino acids. Unmatched junction bases numbered 8, after V lost 8 bases and J lost 6 bases. CDR1 is MNHNY and CDR2 is SVGAGI in the germline V gene (reference sequence).

V and J are TRBV6-1 and TRBJ2-3; 9 positions agree with TRBD2. The V gene's germline CDR1 is MNHNS and CDR2 SASEGT. Trimming at V came to 2 bases and at J to 8 bases, leaving 14 bases not matched to a gene. The CDR3 loop spans 17 amino acids. CDR3 region: CASSEWVLGLAGRTQYF. CDR3 nucleotide sequence: TGTGCCAGCAGTGAATGGGTATTGGGGCTAGCGGGGCGTACGCAGTATTTT.

In the case of this clone: The sample has other DNA sequences that encode this CDR3 too. This sequence joins TRBV4-3 and TRBJ2-1; maybe TRBD2 (5 bases). The CDR3 loop spans 14 amino acids. Trimming removed 4 bases at V and 5 bases at J, with 12 bases between. Germline V gene data show CDR1 as LGHNA and CDR2 as YSLEER. The DNA of the CDR3 is TGCGCCAGCAGCCCCGGACTCCTAAACAATGAGCAGTTCTTC. As protein: CASSPGLLNNEQFF.